This TCR beta chain was profiled in a study of early T cells in non-severe SARS-CoV-2 infection (dated by TCRdb to the early 2020s). Study-wide context: Bulk RNA from unsorted whole blood was used for TCR sequencing, so alpha and beta chains could not be paired. On the study overall, not on this receptor specifically: VDJdb matching was skewed toward anti-spike CD8 responses, so virus-specific expansions were likely underestimated and private and CD4 specificities were missed.

V and J are trimmed by 7 bases and 6 bases, and the gene matches miss 6 bases of the junction. Its CDR3 holds 13 amino acids, cysteine through phenylalanine. Here the CDR3 DNA is all that survives: 39 bases in frame from base 1. From a lookup of the germline V gene, CDR1 and CDR2 are SGHVS and FNYEAQ. A case-control design nested within a healthcare worker cohort in London, UK, was used, with weekly nasopharyngeal swab PCR tests and blood sampling performed. Between 23 and 31 March 2020, the week of the UK lockdown, healthcare workers were enrolled and then followed up weekly for as long as 16 weeks. Library preparation was by 5' RACE. This sample was sequenced with a NextSeq 500. The TCR library protocol attached unique molecular identifiers to individual cDNA molecules to correct for sequencing error and PCR bias. TCR alpha and beta chains were both sequenced, and the abundances of alpha and beta sequences in each sample were closely correlated with each other. The published analysis was carried out like this. V gene, J gene and CDR3 annotation of TCR sequences was performed with Decombinator V4. TCRs were defined as expanded if a significant change between any two time points was detected under a Poisson model with p below 0.0001. TCR abundances were normalised to the total number of TCRs sequenced in each sample and reported as counts per million. MAIT TCRs were defined by TRAV1-2 paired with TRAJ12, TRAJ20 or TRAJ33, and iNKT TCRs by TRAV10 paired with TRAJ18. VDJdb, accessed 1 November 2021, was searched for CMV, EBV and SARS-CoV-2 annotated TCRs, with TCRs annotated for multiple antigens excluded. TCRdb trimmed public reads at Q25 via fastp, called clones via MiXCR and kept in-frame beta chains. When rows share a CDR3 protein, they turn into one entry using the most common DNA and genes. TCRdb's processing, not the authors', yielded these V and J calls. This sample comprises approximately 76,000 distinct CDR3 sequences, over 9% of them detected only once. The top ten hold about 4.8% of the sample.

This clonotype appeared many times. Its antigen is currently not known. Within one base of it there is no much larger clone, and no base qualities were kept. In this chain, TRBV7-6 is recombined with TRBJ2-1; 7 junctional bases match TRBD1. The sample consisted of whole blood. This clonotype originated in an adult who was a healthcare worker with PCR-confirmed SARS-CoV-2 infection or an uninfected control (not recorded which). For the CDR3, the sequence is CASTRGGPNEQFF. The nucleotide sequence is TGTGCCAGCACCCGAGGGGGCCCCAATGAGCAGTTCTTC.